A single sample gave rise to the 3 T cell receptor beta chains below, sequenced in a study of human T cells and chemical hapten exposure. A single record per CDR3 protein comes from TCRdb applying MiXCR to the 5' RACE reads. The data show tens of thousands of distinct CDR3 sequences, 7% to 8% seen once. Unfractionated whole blood served as the source for total RNA extraction. All receptors come from a male donor in good health.

This clonotype turned up a few times. This chain uses TRBV7-3 with TRBJ1-1; 9 nucleotides match TRBD1. From germline, CDR1 is SGHTA and CDR2 FQGTGA. Losses at the gene ends were 4 bases for V and 0 bases for J; bases not matched to a gene: 3. The CDR3 is 15 amino acids. CDR3 bases: TGTGCCAGCAGCTCCACAGGGGGCATGAACACTGAAGCTTTCTTT. Amino acid sequence: CASSSTGGMNTEAFF.

This clonotype was counted at least ten times. The rearrangement uses TRBV6-2 or TRBV6-3 and TRBJ2-2, with TRBD1 identical over 7 bases. The junction had 5 bases not matched to a gene; V was cut back by 4 bases and J by 0 bases. This CDR3 has 16 amino acids. Germline V gene data show CDR1 as MNHEY and CDR2 as SVGEGT. The CDR3 sequence: CASSFRQGSNTGELFF. The CDR3 bases are TGTGCCAGCAGTTTCCGACAGGGATCGAACACCGGGGAGCTGTTTTTT.

This clonotype was recorded many times. This sequence joins TRBV5-1 and TRBJ1-2, with D tentatively TRBD1 (5 bases). The germline CDR1 and CDR2 sequences are SGHRS and YFSETQ. V lost 0 bases and J lost 4, with 10 bases in between. CDR3 length: 14 residues. The CDR3 is CASSLDRDAYGYTF. The CDR3, as DNA: TGCGCCAGCAGCTTGGACCGGGACGCCTATGGCTACACCTTC.